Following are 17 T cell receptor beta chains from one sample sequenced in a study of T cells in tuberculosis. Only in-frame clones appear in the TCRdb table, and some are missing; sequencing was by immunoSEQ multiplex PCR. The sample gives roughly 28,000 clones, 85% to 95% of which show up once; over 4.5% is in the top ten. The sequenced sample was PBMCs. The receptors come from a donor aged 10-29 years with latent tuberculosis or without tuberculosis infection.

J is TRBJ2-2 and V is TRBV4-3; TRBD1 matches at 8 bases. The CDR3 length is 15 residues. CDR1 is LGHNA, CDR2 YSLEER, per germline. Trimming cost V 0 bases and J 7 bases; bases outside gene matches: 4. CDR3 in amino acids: CASSQDRGHVGELFF. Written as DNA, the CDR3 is TGCGCCAGCAGCCAAGACAGGGGGCATGTCGGGGAGCTGTTTTTT.

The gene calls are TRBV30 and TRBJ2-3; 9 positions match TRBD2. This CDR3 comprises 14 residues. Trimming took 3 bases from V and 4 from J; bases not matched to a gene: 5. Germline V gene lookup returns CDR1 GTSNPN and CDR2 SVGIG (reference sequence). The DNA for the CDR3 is TGTGCCTGGAGCCTGCGGGGGGGCGCAGATACGCAGTATTTT. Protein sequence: CAWSLRGGADTQYF.

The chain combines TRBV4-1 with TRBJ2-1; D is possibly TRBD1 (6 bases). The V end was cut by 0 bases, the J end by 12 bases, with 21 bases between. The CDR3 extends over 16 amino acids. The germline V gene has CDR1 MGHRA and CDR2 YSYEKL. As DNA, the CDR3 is TGCGCCAGCAGCCAAGATCGCCTCTCTACAGGGTCGGTGCAGTTCTTC. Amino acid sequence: CASSQDRLSTGSVQFF.

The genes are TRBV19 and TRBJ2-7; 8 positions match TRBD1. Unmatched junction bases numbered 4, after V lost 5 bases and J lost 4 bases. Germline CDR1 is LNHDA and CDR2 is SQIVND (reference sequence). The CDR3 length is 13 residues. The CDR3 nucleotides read TGTGCCAGTAGTCCCAGGGGGCTTTACGAGCAGTACTTC. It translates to CASSPRGLYEQYF.

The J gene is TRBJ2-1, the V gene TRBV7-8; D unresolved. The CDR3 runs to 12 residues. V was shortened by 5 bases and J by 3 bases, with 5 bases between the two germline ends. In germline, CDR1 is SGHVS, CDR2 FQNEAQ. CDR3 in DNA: TGTGCCAGCAGCCCCGGCTACAATGAGCAGTTCTTC. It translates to CASSPGYNEQFF.

The CDR3 loop is CASSLISGGSYNEQFF. In DNA form, the CDR3 reads TGTGCCAGCAGCCTCATTAGCGGGGGGTCCTACAATGAGCAGTTCTTC. J is TRBJ2-1 and V is TRBV5-6; 10 positions match TRBD2. V lost 4 bases and J lost 1; bases outside the gene matches: 5. Germline V gene sequence: CDR1 SGHDT, CDR2 YYEEEE. There are 16 residues in the CDR3.

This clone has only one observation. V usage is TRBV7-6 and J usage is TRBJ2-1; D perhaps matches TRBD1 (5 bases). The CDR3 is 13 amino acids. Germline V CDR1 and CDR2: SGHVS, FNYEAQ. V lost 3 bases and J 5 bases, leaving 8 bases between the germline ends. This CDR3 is CASSFATDNEQFF. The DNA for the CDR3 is TGTGCCAGCAGCTTCGCGACAGACAATGAGCAGTTCTTC.

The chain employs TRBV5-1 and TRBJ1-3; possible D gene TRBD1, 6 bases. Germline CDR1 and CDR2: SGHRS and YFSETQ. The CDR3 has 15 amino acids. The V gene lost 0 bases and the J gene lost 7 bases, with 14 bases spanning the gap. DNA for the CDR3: TGCGCCAGCAGCTTGGCCCCAGGGGCGCGGAACACCATATATTTT. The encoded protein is CASSLAPGARNTIYF.

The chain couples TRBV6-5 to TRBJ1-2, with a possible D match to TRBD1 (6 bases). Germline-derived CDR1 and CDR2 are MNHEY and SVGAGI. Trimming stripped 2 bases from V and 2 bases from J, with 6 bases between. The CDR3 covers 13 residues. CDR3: CASSYDRNYGYTF. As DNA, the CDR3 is TGTGCCAGCAGTTACGACAGGAACTATGGCTACACCTTC.

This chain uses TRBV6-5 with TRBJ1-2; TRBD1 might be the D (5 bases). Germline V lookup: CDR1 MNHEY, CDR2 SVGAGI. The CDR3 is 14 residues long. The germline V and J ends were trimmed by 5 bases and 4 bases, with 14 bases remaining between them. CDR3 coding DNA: TGTGCCAGCAGTCTGTCGGGACTGAGCTATGGCTACACCTTC. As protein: CASSLSGLSYGYTF.

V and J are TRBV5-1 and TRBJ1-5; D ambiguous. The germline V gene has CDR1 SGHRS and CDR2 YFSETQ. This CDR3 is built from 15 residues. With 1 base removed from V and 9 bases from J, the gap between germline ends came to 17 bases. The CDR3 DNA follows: TGCGCCAGCAGCTTGTATGGGCAGTCCGTAACGCCCCAGCATTTT. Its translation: CASSLYGQSVTPQHF.

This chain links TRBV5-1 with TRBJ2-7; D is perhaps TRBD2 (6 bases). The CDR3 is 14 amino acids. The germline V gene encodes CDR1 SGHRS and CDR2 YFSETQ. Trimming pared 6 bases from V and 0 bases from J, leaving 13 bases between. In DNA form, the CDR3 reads TGCGCCAGCACTCTTGGAGGGAACTCCTACGAGCAGTACTTC. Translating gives CASTLGGNSYEQYF.

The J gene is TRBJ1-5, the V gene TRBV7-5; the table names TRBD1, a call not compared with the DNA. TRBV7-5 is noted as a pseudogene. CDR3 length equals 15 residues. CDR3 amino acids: CVRSSITGALQPQHF. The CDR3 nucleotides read TGTGTCAGAAGTTCTATAACAGGGGCGCTTCAGCCCCAGCATTTT.

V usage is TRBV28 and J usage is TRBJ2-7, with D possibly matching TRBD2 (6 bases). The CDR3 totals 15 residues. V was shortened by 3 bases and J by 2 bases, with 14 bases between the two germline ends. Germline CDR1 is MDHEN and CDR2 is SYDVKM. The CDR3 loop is CASSFYGGRTYEQYF. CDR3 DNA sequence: TGTGCCAGCAGTTTTTACGGGGGAAGGACCTACGAGCAGTACTTC.

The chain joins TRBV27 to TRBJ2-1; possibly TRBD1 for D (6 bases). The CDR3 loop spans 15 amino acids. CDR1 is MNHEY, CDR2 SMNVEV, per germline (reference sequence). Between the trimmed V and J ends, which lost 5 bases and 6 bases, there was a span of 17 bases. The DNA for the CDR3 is TGTGCCAGCAGTAGGACAGCCAATAGTCCCAATGAGCAGTTCTTC. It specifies CASSRTANSPNEQFF.

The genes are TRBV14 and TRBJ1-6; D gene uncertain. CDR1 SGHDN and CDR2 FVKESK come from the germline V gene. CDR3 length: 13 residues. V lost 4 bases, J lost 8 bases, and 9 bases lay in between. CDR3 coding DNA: TGTGCCAGCAGCCTGAGTTCCGATTCACCCCTCCACTTT. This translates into CASSLSSDSPLHF.

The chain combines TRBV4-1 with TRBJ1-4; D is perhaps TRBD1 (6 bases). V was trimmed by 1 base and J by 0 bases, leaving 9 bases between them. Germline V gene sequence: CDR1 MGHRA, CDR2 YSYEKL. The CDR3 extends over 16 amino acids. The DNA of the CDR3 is TGCGCCAGCAGCCAAGGGACAGTTGCAACTAATGAAAAACTGTTTTTT. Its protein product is CASSQGTVATNEKLFF.